This T cell receptor beta chain was observed in a study of cytomegalovirus exposure and HLA in healthy donors. Unmatched junction bases numbered 6, after V lost 4 bases and J lost 4 bases. CDR3 length: 14 residues. Germline CDR1 SGHTA, CDR2 FQGNSA. Primers included in the PCR were 60 Vbeta and 13 Jbeta primers. The data were produced by immunoSEQ multiplex PCR, yet TCRdb's version contains in-frame clones alone and is incomplete. The table for this sample gives 25,000 to 40,000 clones. This clonotype was obtained from a female donor in good health and CMV-seronegative. Sequenced: PBMCs. The chain carries TRBV7-2 and TRBJ1-2; TRBD1 aligns across 7 bases. CDR3 nucleotide sequence: TGTGCCAGCAGCTCACAGACAGGGCCCTATGGCTACACCTTC. It encodes CASSSQTGPYGYTF.